These T cell receptor beta chains were read from a single sample in a study of Graves' ophthalmopathy and Graves' hyperthyroidism. TCRdb passed the multiplex PCR reads through MiXCR, listing each CDR3 protein once. The profile shows about half a million distinct CDR3 sequences, 13% to 15% of them singletons. The specimen sequenced was blood. The receptors were gathered from a woman in her twenties or thirties with Graves' ophthalmopathy. Each CDR3 is given with its conserved first and last residue.

TRBJ2-3	TRBV16	CASSQSGTSTDTQYF
TRBJ1-5	TRBV12-3/TRBV12-4	CASSSYPGAGQPQHF
TRBJ1-5	TRBV6-1	CASSEVTRIGSQPQHF
TRBJ1-1	TRBV6-5	CASSSRTGTTEAFF
TRBJ2-2	TRBV10-3	CAISEKGSGELFF
TRBJ1-5	TRBV7-6	CASSHQGSNQPQHF
TRBJ1-1	TRBV28	CASSLWGDHSTEAFF
TRBJ2-7	TRBV20-1	CSAGEQGKPNEQYF
TRBJ2-7	TRBV12-3/TRBV12-4	CASSTLSGGSYEQYF
TRBJ2-7	TRBV11-1	CASSPLTGNLKEQYF
TRBJ2-7	TRBV4-1	CASSQARGSYEQDF
TRBJ2-7	TRBV11-2	CASSFGRSEQYF
TRBJ1-6	TRBV20-1	CSASRSGGVGSPLHF
TRBJ1-1	TRBV28	CASSSTGMNTEAFF
TRBJ1-1	TRBV19	CASSNIQLSVTEAFF
TRBJ1-5	TRBV10-3	CAISEQGRGVSNQPQHF
TRBJ1-2	TRBV6-1	CASSVGAGGGLPSGYTF
TRBJ2-5	TRBV19	CASSKDRDRETQYF